Below, 20 T cell receptor beta chains from the same sample are listed, as sequenced in a study of shared clonotypes between healthy human individuals. Profiled with immunoSEQ multiplex PCR; TCRdb holds only in-frame clones, not every one. The repertoire holds some 1.5 million clones, with under 99% as singletons. The sample comprised naive CD4+ T cells sorted from blood. Subset in this sample: CD45RA+ positively selected. The source of these receptors is a man under 40 in good health.

V usage is TRBV29-1 and J usage is TRBJ2-7; no clear D. The V gene lost 7 bases and the J gene lost 5 bases, with 12 bases spanning the gap. This CDR3 is built from 11 residues. Germline V gene lookup returns CDR1 SQVTM and CDR2 ANQGSEA. CDR3 region: CSDQALDEQYF. The CDR3 DNA sequence: TGCAGCGACCAGGCTCTTGACGAGCAGTACTTC.

V is TRBV10-1 and J is TRBJ1-1; D may be TRBD1 (5 bases). V was trimmed by 3 bases and J by 7 bases, leaving 18 bases between them. The germline CDR1 and CDR2 sequences are WNHNN and SYGVQD (reference sequence). The CDR3 consists of 15 residues. The CDR3 region is CASSDTGTGAYEAFF. For the CDR3, the DNA is TGCGCCAGCAGTGATACCGGGACCGGAGCATATGAAGCTTTCTTT.

This sequence joins TRBV18 and TRBJ1-2; D unresolved. Germline loops: CDR1 KGHSH, CDR2 LQKENI. The CDR3 runs to 13 residues. The germline V and J ends were trimmed by 5 bases and 2 bases, with 9 bases remaining between them. Written as DNA, the CDR3 is TGTGCCAGCTCAGAACAGACGAACTATGGCTACACCTTC. Translated: CASSEQTNYGYTF.

This sequence joins TRBV15 and TRBJ2-1; D may be TRBD1 (6 bases). V lost 3 bases, J lost 9 bases, and 18 bases lay in between. The CDR3 has 15 amino acids. In germline, CDR1 is LNHNV, CDR2 YYDKDF (reference sequence). The CDR3 nucleotides read TGTGCCACCAGCAGCCGGCACAGGGCGCTAGTTGAGCAGTTCTTC. Its protein is CATSSRHRALVEQFF.

DNA of the CDR3: TGTGCCAGCAGCTTAGGTGGGAGGGTCACAGATACGCAGTATTTT. Its translation: CASSLGGRVTDTQYF. The chain employs TRBV7-2 and TRBJ2-3, with 7 bases that match TRBD2. Germline CDR1 and CDR2: SGHTA and FQGNSA. The CDR3 runs to 15 residues. The V and J ends lost 1 base and 2 bases, in that order; junction bases with no gene match: 3.

Comments on this clone: Other DNA sequences from this sample encode an identical CDR3 as well. The chain carries TRBV28 and TRBJ1-1, with D unresolved. CDR1 MDHEN and CDR2 SYDVKM come from the germline V gene. The CDR3 loop spans 15 amino acids. V lost 2 bases, J lost 0 bases, and 10 bases lay in between. CDR3 in DNA: TGTGCCAGCAGTTTAAGGCAGACCATGAACACTGAAGCTTTCTTT. As protein: CASSLRQTMNTEAFF. Supplemented by reference TRBV28 and TRBJ1-1, the full variable domain reads DVKVTQSSRYLVKRTGEKVFLECVQDMDHENMFWYRQDPGLGLRLIYFSYDVKMKEKGDIPEGYSVSREKKERFSLILESASTNQTSMYLCASSLRQTMNTEAFFGQGTRLTVV.

The V call is TRBV9, the J call TRBJ2-1; 8 bases agree with TRBD2. CDR1 is SGDLS, CDR2 YYNGEE, per germline. This CDR3 has 14 residues. V gave up 1 base and J gave up 7 bases; unmatched junction bases: 4. The CDR3, as DNA: TGTGCCAGCAGCGTAACAGCGGGAGTTAATGAGCAGTTCTTC. Amino acid sequence: CASSVTAGVNEQFF.

The chain joins TRBV28 to TRBJ2-7; possibly TRBD2 for D (5 bases). The CDR3 runs to 17 residues. V shed 8 bases and J shed 6 bases, with 29 bases lying between them. CDR1 is MDHEN and CDR2 is SYDVKM in the germline V gene. The CDR3 region is CASLLRSEGLKRGEQYF. CDR3 bases: TGTGCCAGCCTTCTCCGGAGCGAGGGCCTTAAAAGAGGCGAGCAGTACTTC. Complete variable domain (other parts from reference TRBV28 and TRBJ2-7): DVKVTQSSRYLVKRTGEKVFLECVQDMDHENMFWYRQDPGLGLRLIYFSYDVKMKEKGDIPEGYSVSREKKERFSLILESASTNQTSMYLCASLLRSEGLKRGEQYFGPGTRLTVT.

This clone was observed once. CDR3 region: CASSRPWGGDEQYF. The CDR3 DNA sequence: TGTGCCAGCAGCCGGCCCTGGGGAGGTGACGAGCAGTACTTC. The gene calls are TRBV28 and TRBJ2-7; weak D call: TRBD2 (6 bases). Trimming cost V 6 bases and J 5 bases, with 17 bases left between them. Germline V CDR1 and CDR2: MDHEN, SYDVKM. The CDR3 spans 14 residues. Drawing the rest from reference TRBV28 and TRBJ2-7, the complete variable domain is DVKVTQSSRYLVKRTGEKVFLECVQDMDHENMFWYRQDPGLGLRLIYFSYDVKMKEKGDIPEGYSVSREKKERFSLILESASTNQTSMYLCASSRPWGGDEQYFGPGTRLTVT.

This clone was seen a single time. V and J are TRBV29-1 and TRBJ2-1, with 7 positions matching TRBD2. The V segment lost 8 bases and the J segment 6 bases; nucleotides outside the gene matches: 7. In germline, CDR1 is SQVTM, CDR2 ANQGSEA. This CDR3 comprises 12 residues. The CDR3 DNA reads as TGCAGCTGGGGGGGGACGGGCAATGAGCAGTTCTTC. It translates to CSWGGTGNEQFF.

This chain uses TRBV5-6 with TRBJ2-3; maybe TRBD1 (6 bases). CDR1 is SGHDT, CDR2 YYEEEE, per germline. Deletions cut 1 base from V and 4 bases from J, with 10 bases between. The CDR3 is made up of 14 amino acids. CDR3 loop: CASSLRGSPDTQYF. For the CDR3, the DNA is TGTGCCAGCAGCTTGAGGGGGAGCCCAGATACGCAGTATTTT. The full variable domain, in which reference TRBV5-6 and TRBJ2-3 provide the parts outside the CDR3, is DAGVTQSPTHLIKTRGQQVTLRCSPKSGHDTVSWYQQALGQGPQFIFQYYEEEERQRGNFPDRFSGHQFPNYSSELNVNALLLGDSALYLCASSLRGSPDTQYFGPGTRLTVL.

The chain recombines TRBV11-2 with TRBJ2-5; perhaps TRBD1 as D (5 bases). V gave up 8 bases and J gave up 11 bases, with 15 bases separating them. The CDR3 is 11 residues long. CDR1 and CDR2 from the germline V gene are SGHAT and FQNNGV. In nucleotides, the CDR3 is TGTGCCAGCGGCGACAGAGTAACTCAGTACTTC. Its protein product is CASGDRVTQYF.

J is TRBJ1-1 and V is TRBV7-9; D unclear. Per the germline V gene, CDR1 is SEHNR and CDR2 is FQNEAQ (reference sequence). Trimming shortened V by 6 bases and J by 1 base, and 15 bases separated the two germline ends. CDR3 length equals 15 residues. The chain's CDR3 is CASSWTGHGNTEAFF. CDR3 bases: TGTGCCAGCAGTTGGACGGGTCATGGGAACACTGAAGCTTTCTTT.

This chain links TRBV5-4 with TRBJ2-7, with 9 bases matching TRBD2. In germline, CDR1 is SGHNT, CDR2 YYREEE (reference sequence). This CDR3 is built from 17 residues. Trimming removed 2 bases from V and 3 bases from J; junction bases left unmatched: 12. This chain's CDR3 is CASSLSRGLAPHYEQYF. CDR3 nucleotide sequence: TGTGCCAGCAGCTTATCCCGCGGACTAGCGCCCCACTACGAGCAGTACTTC.

The rearrangement joins TRBV11-2 to TRBJ1-1; D possibly corresponds to TRBD1 (6 bases). V dropped 0 bases and J dropped 4 bases, with 15 bases sitting between them. The CDR3 length is 16 residues. Germline V lookup: CDR1 SGHAT, CDR2 FQNNGV. As DNA, the CDR3 is TGTGCCAGCAGCTTAGAAGGGGGGCGCGGGGCCACTGAAGCTTTCTTT. Translating it yields CASSLEGGRGATEAFF.

CDR3 sequence (DNA): TGCAGCGTTGATATGTGGGAAGAGACCCAGTACTTC. It specifies CSVDMWEETQYF. The chain links TRBV29-1 to TRBJ2-5; D remains unclear. Germline loops: CDR1 SQVTM, CDR2 ANQGSEA. V lost 3 bases, J lost 3 bases, and 8 bases lay in between. This CDR3 spans 12 amino acids. Drawing the rest from reference TRBV29-1 and TRBJ2-5, the complete variable domain is SAVISQKPSRDICQRGTSLTIQCQVDSQVTMMFWYRQQPGQSLTLIATANQGSEATYESGFVIDKFPISRPNLTFSTLTVSNMSPEDSSIYLCSVDMWEETQYFGPGTRLLVL.

This sequence joins TRBV5-1 and TRBJ1-2; possible D gene TRBD1, 6 bases. CDR1 and CDR2 (germline): SGHRS, YFSETQ. This CDR3 region has 16 residues. Deletions cut 0 bases from V and 4 bases from J, with 16 bases between. CDR3 in amino acids: CASSLAPGQEVYGYTF. In DNA, the CDR3 is TGCGCCAGCAGCTTGGCTCCGGGACAAGAGGTCTATGGCTACACCTTC.

The genes are TRBV5-6 and TRBJ2-3; no reliable D call. The CDR3 is made up of 14 amino acids. Germline values: CDR1 SGHDT, CDR2 YYEEEE. V lost 4 bases, J lost 0 bases, and 9 bases lay in between. DNA of the CDR3: TGTGCCAGCAGCCCGGGTTGGAGCACAGATACGCAGTATTTT. Its translation is CASSPGWSTDTQYF.

The gene calls are TRBV14 and TRBJ2-1; no firm D call. V lost 0 bases to trimming and J lost 3 bases, with 12 bases between them. Germline V gene lookup returns CDR1 SGHDN and CDR2 FVKESK. The CDR3 loop spans 16 amino acids. DNA for the CDR3: TGTGCCAGCAGCCAAGAACTCGGACGGAGCTACAATGAGCAGTTCTTC. This codes for CASSQELGRSYNEQFF. The complete variable domain, with remaining parts taken from reference TRBV14 and TRBJ2-1, reads EAGVTQFPSHSVIEKGQTVTLRCDPISGHDNLYWYRRVMGKEIKFLLHFVKESKQDESGMPNNRFLAERTGGTYSTLKVQPAELEDSGVYFCASSQELGRSYNEQFFGPGTRLTVL.

This chain connects TRBV7-5 to TRBJ2-2; the DNA was not used to check the table's D call, TRBD1. TRBV7-5 is described as a pseudogene. The CDR3 extends over 17 amino acids. The CDR3 is CVRRPVRVCTNTGELFF. CDR3 nucleotide sequence: TGTGTCAGAAGACCAGTCAGGGTGTGTACGAACACCGGGGAGCTGTTTTTT.